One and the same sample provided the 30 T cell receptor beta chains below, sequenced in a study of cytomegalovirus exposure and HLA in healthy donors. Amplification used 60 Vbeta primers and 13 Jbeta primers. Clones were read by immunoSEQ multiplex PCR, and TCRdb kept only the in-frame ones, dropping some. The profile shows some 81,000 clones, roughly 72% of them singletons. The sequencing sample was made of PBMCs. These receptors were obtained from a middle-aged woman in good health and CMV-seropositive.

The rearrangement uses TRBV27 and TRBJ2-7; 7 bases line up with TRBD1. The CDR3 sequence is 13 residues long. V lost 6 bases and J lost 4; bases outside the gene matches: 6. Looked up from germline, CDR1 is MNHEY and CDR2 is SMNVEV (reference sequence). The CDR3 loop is CASSPGQQYEQYF. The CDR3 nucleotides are TGTGCCAGCAGCCCGGGACAGCAATACGAGCAGTACTTC.

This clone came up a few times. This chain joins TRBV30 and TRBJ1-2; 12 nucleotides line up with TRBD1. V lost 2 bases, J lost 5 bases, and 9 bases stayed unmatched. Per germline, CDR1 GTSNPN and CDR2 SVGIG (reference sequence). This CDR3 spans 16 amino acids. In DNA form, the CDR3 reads TGTGCCTGGAGTAATCCGGGACAGGGGGCGAGTTATGGCTACACCTTC. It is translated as CAWSNPGQGASYGYTF.

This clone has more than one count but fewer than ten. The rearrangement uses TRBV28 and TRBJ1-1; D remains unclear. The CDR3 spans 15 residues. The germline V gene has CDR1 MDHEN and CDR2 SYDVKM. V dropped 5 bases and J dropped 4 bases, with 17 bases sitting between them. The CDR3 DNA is TGTGCCAGCAGTCCCCACTCGGAGTACACCACTGAAGCTTTCTTT. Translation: CASSPHSEYTTEAFF.

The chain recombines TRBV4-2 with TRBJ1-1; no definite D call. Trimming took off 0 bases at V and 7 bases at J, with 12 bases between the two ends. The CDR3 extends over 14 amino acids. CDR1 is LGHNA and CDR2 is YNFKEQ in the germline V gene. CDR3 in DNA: TGTGCCAGCAGCCAAGATCGGTTGGTTATTGAAGCTTTCTTT. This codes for CASSQDRLVIEAFF.

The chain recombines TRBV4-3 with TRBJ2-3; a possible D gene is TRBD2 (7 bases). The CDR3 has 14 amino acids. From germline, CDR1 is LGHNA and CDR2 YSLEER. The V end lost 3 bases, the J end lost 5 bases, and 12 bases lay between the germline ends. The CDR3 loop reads CASSHRRGGDTQYF. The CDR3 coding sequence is TGCGCCAGCAGCCACCGGAGGGGGGGAGATACGCAGTATTTT.

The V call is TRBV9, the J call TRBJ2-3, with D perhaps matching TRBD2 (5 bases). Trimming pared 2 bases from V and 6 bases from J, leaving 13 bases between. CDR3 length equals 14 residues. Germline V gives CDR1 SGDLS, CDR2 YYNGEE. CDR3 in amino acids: CASSVNGVSDTQYF. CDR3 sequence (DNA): TGTGCCAGCAGCGTTAACGGGGTCTCCGATACGCAGTATTTT.

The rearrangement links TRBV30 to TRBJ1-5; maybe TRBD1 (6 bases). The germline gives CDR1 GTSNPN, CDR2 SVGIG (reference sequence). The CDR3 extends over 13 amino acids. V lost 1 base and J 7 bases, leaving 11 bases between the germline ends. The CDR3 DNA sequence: TGTGCCTGGAGTGAACAGGGTTCACAGCCCCAGCATTTT. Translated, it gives CAWSEQGSQPQHF. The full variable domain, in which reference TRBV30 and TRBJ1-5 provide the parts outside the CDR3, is SQTIHQWPATLVQPVGSPLSLECTVEGTSNPNLYWYRQAAGRGLQLLFYSVGIGQISSEVPQNLSASRPQDRQFILSSKKLLLSDSGFYLCAWSEQGSQPQHFGDGTRLSIL.

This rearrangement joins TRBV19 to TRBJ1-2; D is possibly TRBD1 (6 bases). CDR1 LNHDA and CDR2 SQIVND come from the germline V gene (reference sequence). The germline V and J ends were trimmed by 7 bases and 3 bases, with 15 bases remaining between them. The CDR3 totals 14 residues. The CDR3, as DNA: TGTGCCAGTACCCCGGGGCAGGGGTACTATGGCTACACCTTC. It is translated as CASTPGQGYYGYTF.

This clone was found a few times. In nucleotides, the CDR3 is TGTGCCACCCAACCGGGACAGGGGGCCTTCTACGAGCAGTACTTC. It encodes CATQPGQGAFYEQYF. The chain combines TRBV2 with TRBJ2-7; 12 bases are shared with TRBD1. Germline values: CDR1 SNHLY, CDR2 FYNNEI. The CDR3 covers 15 residues. After removal of 10 bases from V and 3 bases from J, the junction contained 10 bases not matched to a gene. Combining the CDR3 with reference TRBV2 and TRBJ2-7 gives the whole variable domain EPEVTQTPSHQVTQMGQEVILRCVPISNHLYFYWYRQILGQKVEFLVSFYNNEISEKSEIFDDQFSVERPDGSNFTLKIRSTKLEDSAMYFCATQPGQGAFYEQYFGPGTRLTVT.

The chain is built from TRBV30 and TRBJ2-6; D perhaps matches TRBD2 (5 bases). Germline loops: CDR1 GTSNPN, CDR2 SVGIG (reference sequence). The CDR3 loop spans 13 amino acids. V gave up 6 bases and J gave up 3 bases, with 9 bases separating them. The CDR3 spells CACGVGGANVLTF. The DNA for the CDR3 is TGTGCCTGCGGGGTCGGTGGGGCCAACGTCCTGACTTTC.

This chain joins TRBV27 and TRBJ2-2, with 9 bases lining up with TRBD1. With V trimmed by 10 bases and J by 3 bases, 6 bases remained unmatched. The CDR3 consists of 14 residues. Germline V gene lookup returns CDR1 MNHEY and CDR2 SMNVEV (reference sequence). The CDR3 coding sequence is TGTGCCACAACTTACAGGGGGCACACCGGGGAGCTGTTTTTT. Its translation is CATTYRGHTGELFF.

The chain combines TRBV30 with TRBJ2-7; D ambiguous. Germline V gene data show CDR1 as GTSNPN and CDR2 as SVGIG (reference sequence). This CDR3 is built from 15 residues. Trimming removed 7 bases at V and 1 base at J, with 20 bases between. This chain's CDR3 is CASPVGGRGSYEQYF. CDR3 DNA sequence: TGTGCCTCTCCGGTCGGTGGTCGAGGTTCCTACGAGCAGTACTTC.

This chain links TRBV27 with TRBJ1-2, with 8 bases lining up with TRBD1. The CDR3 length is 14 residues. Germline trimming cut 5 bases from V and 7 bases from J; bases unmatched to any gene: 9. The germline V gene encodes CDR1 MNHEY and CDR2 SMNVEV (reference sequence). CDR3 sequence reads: CASSLGTGDLGYTF. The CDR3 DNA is TGTGCCAGCAGTCTCGGGACAGGCGATCTTGGCTACACCTTC.

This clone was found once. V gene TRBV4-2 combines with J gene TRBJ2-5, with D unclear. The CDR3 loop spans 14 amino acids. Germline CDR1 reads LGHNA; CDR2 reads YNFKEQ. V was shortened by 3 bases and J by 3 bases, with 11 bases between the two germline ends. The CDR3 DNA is TGTGCCAGCAGCCAGTCCGTGGGCGAAGAGACCCAGTACTTC. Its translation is CASSQSVGEETQYF.

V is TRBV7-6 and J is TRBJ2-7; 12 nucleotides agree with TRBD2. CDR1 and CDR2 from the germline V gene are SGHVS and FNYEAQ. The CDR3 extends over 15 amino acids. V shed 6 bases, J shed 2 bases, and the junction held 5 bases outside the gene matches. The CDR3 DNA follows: TGTGCCAGCAGTCAACTAGCGGGGGGAACCTACGAGCAGTACTTC. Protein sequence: CASSQLAGGTYEQYF.

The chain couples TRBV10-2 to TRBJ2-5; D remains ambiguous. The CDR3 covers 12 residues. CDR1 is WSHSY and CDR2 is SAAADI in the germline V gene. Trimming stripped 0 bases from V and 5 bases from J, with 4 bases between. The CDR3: CASSESLETQYF. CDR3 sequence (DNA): TGCGCCAGCAGTGAGTCCTTGGAGACCCAGTACTTC.

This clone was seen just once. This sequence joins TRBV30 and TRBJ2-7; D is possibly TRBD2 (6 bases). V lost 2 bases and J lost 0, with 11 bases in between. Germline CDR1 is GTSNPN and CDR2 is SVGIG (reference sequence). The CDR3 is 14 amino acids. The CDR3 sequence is CAWSWGDLSYEQYF. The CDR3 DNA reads TGTGCCTGGAGTTGGGGGGACCTCTCCTACGAGCAGTACTTC.

The CDR3 coding sequence is TGTGCCAGTAGTCCGGGGACAGGGGACGGAGATACGCAGTATTTT. Its protein product is CASSPGTGDGDTQYF. The chain employs TRBV19 and TRBJ2-3; 10 nucleotides line up with TRBD1. The germline CDR1 and CDR2 sequences are LNHDA and SQIVND (reference sequence). This CDR3 has 15 residues. After removal of 5 bases from V and 5 bases from J, the junction contained 7 bases not matched to a gene.

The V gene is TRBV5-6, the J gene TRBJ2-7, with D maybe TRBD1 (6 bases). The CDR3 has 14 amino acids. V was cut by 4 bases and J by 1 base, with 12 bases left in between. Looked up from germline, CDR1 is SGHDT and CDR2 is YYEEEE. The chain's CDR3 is CASSMFGQSYEQYF. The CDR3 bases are TGTGCCAGCAGCATGTTCGGACAGTCCTACGAGCAGTACTTC. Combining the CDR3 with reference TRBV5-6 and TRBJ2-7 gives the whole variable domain DAGVTQSPTHLIKTRGQQVTLRCSPKSGHDTVSWYQQALGQGPQFIFQYYEEEERQRGNFPDRFSGHQFPNYSSELNVNALLLGDSALYLCASSMFGQSYEQYFGPGTRLTVT.

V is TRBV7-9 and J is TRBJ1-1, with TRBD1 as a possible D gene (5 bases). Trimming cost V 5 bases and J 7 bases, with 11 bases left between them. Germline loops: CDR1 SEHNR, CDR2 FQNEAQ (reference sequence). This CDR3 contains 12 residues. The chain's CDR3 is CASSPKGVEAFF. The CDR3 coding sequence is TGTGCCAGCAGCCCCAAAGGGGTTGAAGCTTTCTTT.

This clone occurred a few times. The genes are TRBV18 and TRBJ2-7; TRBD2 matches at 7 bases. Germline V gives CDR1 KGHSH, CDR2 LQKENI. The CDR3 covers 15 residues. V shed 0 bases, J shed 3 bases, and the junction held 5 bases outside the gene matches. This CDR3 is CASSPPGRTSYEQYF. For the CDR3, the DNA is TGTGCCAGCTCACCACCGGGACGGACTAGCTACGAGCAGTACTTC.

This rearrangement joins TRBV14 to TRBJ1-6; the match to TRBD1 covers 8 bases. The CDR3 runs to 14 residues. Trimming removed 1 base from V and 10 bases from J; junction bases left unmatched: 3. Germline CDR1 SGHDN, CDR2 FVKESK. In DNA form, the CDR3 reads TGTGCCAGCAGCCAAGGGACAGGGACCTCACCCCTCCACTTT. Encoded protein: CASSQGTGTSPLHF.

The CDR3 DNA follows: TGTGCCAGCAGAGAGATGAGCTCCTACAATGAGCAGTTCTTC. Amino acids: CASREMSSYNEQFF. The chain couples TRBV2 to TRBJ2-1, with D hard to call. Germline CDR1 reads SNHLY; CDR2 reads FYNNEI. Trimming removed 6 bases from V and 0 bases from J, with 9 bases in between. The CDR3 totals 14 residues.

Here the CDR3 reads CASSTFSGTVNYEQYF. The CDR3 DNA follows: TGTGCCAGCTCAACTTTTTCCGGGACAGTAAACTACGAGCAGTACTTC. V and J are TRBV18 and TRBJ2-7; 7 nucleotides match TRBD1. Germline V gene lookup returns CDR1 KGHSH and CDR2 LQKENI. The CDR3 extends over 16 amino acids. The trim removed 5 bases at V and 3 bases at J, leaving 13 bases unmatched.

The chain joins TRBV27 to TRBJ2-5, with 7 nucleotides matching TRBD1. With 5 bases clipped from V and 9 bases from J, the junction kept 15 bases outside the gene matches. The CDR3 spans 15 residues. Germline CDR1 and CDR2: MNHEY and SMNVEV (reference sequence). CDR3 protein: CASSPGTVSRLAQYF. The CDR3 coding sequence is TGTGCCAGCAGTCCCGGGACAGTCAGTAGGTTGGCCCAGTACTTC.

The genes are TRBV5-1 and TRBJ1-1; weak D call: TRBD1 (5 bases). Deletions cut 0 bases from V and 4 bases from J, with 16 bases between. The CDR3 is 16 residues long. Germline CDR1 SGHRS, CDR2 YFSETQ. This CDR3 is CASSLEVGDRGTEAFF. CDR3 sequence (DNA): TGCGCCAGCAGCTTGGAGGTTGGGGATAGGGGCACTGAAGCTTTCTTT.

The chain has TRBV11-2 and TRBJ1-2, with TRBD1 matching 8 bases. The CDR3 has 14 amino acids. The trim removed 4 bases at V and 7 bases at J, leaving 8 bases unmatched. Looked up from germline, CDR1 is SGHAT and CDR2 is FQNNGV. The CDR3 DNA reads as TGTGCCAGCAGCTCAGGACAGGGCGTTGGTGGCTACACCTTC. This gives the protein CASSSGQGVGGYTF.

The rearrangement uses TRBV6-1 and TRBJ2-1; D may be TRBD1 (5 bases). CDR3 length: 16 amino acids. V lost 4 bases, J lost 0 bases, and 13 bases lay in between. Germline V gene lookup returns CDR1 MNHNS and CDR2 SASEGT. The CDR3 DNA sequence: TGTGCCAGCAGTGGACGGACACCCAGCTCCTACAATGAGCAGTTCTTC. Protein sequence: CASSGRTPSSYNEQFF.

CDR3 sequence reads: CAWSATGGRAEAFF. CDR3 nucleotides: TGTGCCTGGAGCGCTACAGGGGGCCGGGCTGAAGCTTTCTTT. V usage is TRBV30 and J usage is TRBJ1-1; 9 nucleotides agree with TRBD1. From germline, CDR1 is GTSNPN and CDR2 SVGIG (reference sequence). J gave up 6 bases and V 3 bases, and 8 bases lay outside the gene matches. This CDR3 is 14 amino acids long.

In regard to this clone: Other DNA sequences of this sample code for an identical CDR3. CDR3 sequence (DNA): TGTGCCATCAGTGAGTCAGCGGGGAACTATGGCTACACCTTC. The encoded protein is CAISESAGNYGYTF. The V gene is TRBV10-3, the J gene TRBJ1-2; no clear D. The CDR3 spans 14 residues. Germline CDR1 and CDR2: ENHRY and SYGVKD. V lost 0 bases to trimming and J lost 2 bases, with 7 bases between them.